This T cell receptor (beta chain) is drawn from a study of CD8+CD57+ T cells in acquired aplastic anemia. Study-wide findings and caveats: Patients were compared with controls for CD8+ Simpson's diversity, and no significant difference emerged.

After removal of 1 base from V and 9 bases from J, the junction contained 5 bases not matched to a gene. The germline CDR1 and CDR2 sequences are SGHDN and FVKESK. The CDR3 sequence is 14 residues long. This clonotype was observed at least ten times. Its antigen is not known. Both TCR beta VDJ combination and CDR3 sequence profiling were carried out. Genomic DNA was the template for this profiling. In TCRdb, the reads were re-called with MiXCR into one record per CDR3 protein. The sample has about 190,000 distinct CDR3 sequences; less than 65% are singletons. This sequence was found in a human donor with severe aplastic anemia or a healthy control (not recorded which). Material: sorted CD4+, CD8+, or CD8+CD57+ T cells (not recorded which) from PBMCs. The chain joins TRBV14 to TRBJ2-1, with 8 bases lining up with TRBD2. The CDR3 sequence: CASSQVGGASEQFF. The CDR3 region has the DNA TGTGCCAGCAGCCAAGTCGGGGGGGCCAGTGAGCAGTTCTTC.